This T cell receptor beta chain derives from a study of T cells after yellow fever vaccination. Looked up from germline, CDR1 is SGHNT and CDR2 is YYREEE (reference sequence). Trimming removed 4 bases from V and 10 bases from J, with 17 bases in between. The CDR3 is 14 residues long. MiXCR, applied by TCRdb to the 5' RACE reads, yields one record per CDR3 protein. The sample carries about 340,000 distinct CDR3 sequences, about 4% recorded once. The sample consisted of PBMCs, taken 5 days after the yellow fever booster vaccination. The chain couples TRBV5-4 to TRBJ1-4, with D perhaps TRBD1 (6 bases). This TCR was sampled from a man aged 18 to 35 who received the YFV17D yellow fever vaccine. CDR3 loop: CASSTGDTWGKLFF. In nucleotides, the CDR3 is TGTGCCAGCAGCACTGGGGACACCTGGGGAAAACTGTTTTTT.